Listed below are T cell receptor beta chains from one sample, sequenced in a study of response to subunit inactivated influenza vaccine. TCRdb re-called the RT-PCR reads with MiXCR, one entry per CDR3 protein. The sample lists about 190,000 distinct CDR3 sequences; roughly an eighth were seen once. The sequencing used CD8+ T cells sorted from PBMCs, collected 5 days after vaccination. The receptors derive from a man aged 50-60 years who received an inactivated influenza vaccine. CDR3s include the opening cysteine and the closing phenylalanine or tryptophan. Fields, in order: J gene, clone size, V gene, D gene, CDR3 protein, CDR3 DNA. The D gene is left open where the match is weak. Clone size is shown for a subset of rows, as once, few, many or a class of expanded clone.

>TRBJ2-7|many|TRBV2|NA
CASSEGPGIYEQYF
TGTGCCAGCAGTGAAGGGCCAGGGATCTACGAGCAGTACTTC
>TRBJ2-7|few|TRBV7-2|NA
CASSFRGLGEQYF
TGTGCCAGCAGCTTTAGGGGTTTAGGCGAGCAGTACTTC
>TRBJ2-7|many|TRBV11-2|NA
CASSYPAGGVFEQYF
TGTGCCAGCAGCTATCCAGCGGGCGGCGTATTCGAGCAGTACTTC
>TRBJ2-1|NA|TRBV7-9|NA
CASSLQYPTEQFF
TGTGCCAGCAGCTTACAATACCCCACTGAGCAGTTCTTC
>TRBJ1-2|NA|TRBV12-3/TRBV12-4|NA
CASTPRGNYGYTF
TGTGCCAGCACCCCTCGGGGTAACTATGGCTACACCTTC
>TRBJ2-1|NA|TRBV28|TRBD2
CASSLPLAGLYNEQFF
TGTGCCAGCAGTTTACCCCTAGCGGGATTGTACAATGAGCAGTTCTTC
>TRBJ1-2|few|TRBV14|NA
CASSQDLGHSYGYTF
TGTGCCAGCAGCCAAGATCTTGGCCATTCGTATGGCTACACCTTC
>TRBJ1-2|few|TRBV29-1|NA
CSVDDRLSYGYTF
TGCAGCGTTGATGACAGGTTATCCTATGGCTACACCTTC
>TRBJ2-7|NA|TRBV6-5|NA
CASSYSRGTRSEQYF
TGTGCCAGCAGTTACTCGCGCGGGACACGGTCCGAGCAGTACTTC
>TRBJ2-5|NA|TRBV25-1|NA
CASSEPFSQETQYF
TGTGCCAGCAGTGAACCGTTTTCTCAAGAGACCCAGTACTTC
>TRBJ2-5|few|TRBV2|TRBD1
CASSENRGSETQYF
TGTGCCAGCAGTGAGAACAGGGGTTCAGAGACCCAGTACTTC
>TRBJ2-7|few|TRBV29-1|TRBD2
CSVRTSGDYEQYF
TGCAGCGTCCGGACTAGCGGGGACTACGAGCAGTACTTC
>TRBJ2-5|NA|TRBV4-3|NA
CASSQAFGSQETQYF
TGCGCCAGCAGCCAAGCATTTGGTTCCCAAGAGACCCAGTACTTC
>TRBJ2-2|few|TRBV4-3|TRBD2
CASSPGLAGGGELFF
TGCGCCAGCAGCCCGGGACTAGCTGGGGGCGGGGAGCTGTTTTTT
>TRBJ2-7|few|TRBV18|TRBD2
CASAGDQDPTSGNFVDEQYF
TGTGCCAGCGCAGGGGACCAGGATCCGACTAGCGGGAACTTCGTGGACGAGCAGTACTTC
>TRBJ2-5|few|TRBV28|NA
CASSSPNKASEETQYF
TGTGCCAGCAGTTCCCCGAACAAGGCCAGCGAAGAGACCCAGTACTTC
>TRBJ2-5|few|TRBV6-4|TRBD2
CASSEGSGDQETQYF
TGTGCCAGCAGTGAGGGTAGCGGGGACCAAGAGACCCAGTACTTC
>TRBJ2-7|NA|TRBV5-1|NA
CASSMDRVSYEQYF
TGCGCCAGCAGCATGGACAGAGTCTCCTACGAGCAGTACTTC
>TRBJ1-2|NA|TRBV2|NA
CASTGGGAAYGYTF
TGTGCCAGCACGGGGGGGGGAGCGGCCTATGGCTACACCTTC
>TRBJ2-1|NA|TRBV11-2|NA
CASTPHPSSYNEQFF
TGTGCCAGCACCCCCCACCCTAGCTCCTACAATGAGCAGTTCTTC
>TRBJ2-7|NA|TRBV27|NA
CASSYLPSRDGYEQYF
TGTGCCAGCAGTTATCTCCCTTCCCGGGACGGCTACGAGCAGTACTTC
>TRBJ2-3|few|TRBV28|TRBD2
CASSPLAGGTLQYTQYF
TGTGCCAGCAGTCCGCTAGCGGGAGGCACCCTTCAGTATACGCAGTATTTT
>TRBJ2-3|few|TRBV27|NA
CASSFLAASSTDTQYF
TGTGCCAGCAGTTTTCTGGCTGCATCTAGCACAGATACGCAGTATTTT
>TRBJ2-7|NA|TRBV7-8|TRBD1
CASSLPATGVLSYEQYF
TGTGCCAGCAGCTTACCGGCGACAGGGGTCCTCTCCTACGAGCAGTACTTC
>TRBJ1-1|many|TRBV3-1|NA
CASSQGMNTEAFF
TGTGCCAGCAGCCAGGGGATGAACACTGAAGCTTTCTTT
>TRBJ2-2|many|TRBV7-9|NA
CASSTIDRTGELFF
TGTGCCAGCAGCACTATTGACCGGACCGGGGAGCTGTTTTTT
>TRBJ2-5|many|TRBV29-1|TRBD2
CSAVAGGPGTQYF
TGCAGCGCCGTAGCGGGGGGGCCTGGGACCCAGTACTTC
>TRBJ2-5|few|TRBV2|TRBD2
CAALAGDPETQYF
TGTGCCGCTCTAGCGGGAGATCCAGAGACCCAGTACTTC
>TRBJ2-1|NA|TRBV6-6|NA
CASSGDDPPGQFF
TGTGCCAGCAGTGGGGATGACCCGCCGGGGCAGTTCTTC
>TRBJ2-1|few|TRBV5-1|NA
CASSLIQDRLSSYNEQFF
TGCGCCAGCAGCTTGATTCAGGATCGTTTGAGCTCCTACAATGAGCAGTTCTTC
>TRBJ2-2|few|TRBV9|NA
CASSVAVARTATGELFF
TGTGCCAGCAGCGTAGCGGTAGCCCGCACGGCCACCGGGGAGCTGTTTTTT
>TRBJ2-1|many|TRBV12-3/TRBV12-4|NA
CASKLDGYNEQFF
TGTGCCAGCAAACTCGACGGCTACAATGAGCAGTTCTTC
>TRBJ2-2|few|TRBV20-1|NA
CSARPGTTGELFF
TGCAGTGCTAGGCCCGGGACAACCGGGGAGCTGTTTTTT
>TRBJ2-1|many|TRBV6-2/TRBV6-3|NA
CASKLIQEFREQFF
TGTGCCAGCAAGCTGATACAGGAGTTCAGGGAGCAGTTCTTC
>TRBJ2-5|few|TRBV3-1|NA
CASSQDITIRGTQYF
TGTGCCAGCAGCCAAGATATAACCATCCGTGGGACCCAGTACTTC
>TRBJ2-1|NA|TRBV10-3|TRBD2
CAISEVPGGTGGEQFF
TGTGCCATCAGTGAGGTTCCGGGAGGGACTGGTGGTGAGCAGTTCTTC
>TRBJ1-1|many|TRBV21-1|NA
CASSMEDRRPMNTEAFF
TGTGCCAGCAGCATGGAGGACAGGCGGCCCATGAACACTGAAGCTTTCTTT
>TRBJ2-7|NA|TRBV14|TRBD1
CASSQRDRGTEQYF
TGTGCCAGCAGCCAAAGGGACAGGGGAACCGAGCAGTACTTC
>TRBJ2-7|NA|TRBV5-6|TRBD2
CASSLGSGANSYEQYF
TGTGCCAGCAGCTTGGGTAGCGGGGCAAACTCCTACGAGCAGTACTTC